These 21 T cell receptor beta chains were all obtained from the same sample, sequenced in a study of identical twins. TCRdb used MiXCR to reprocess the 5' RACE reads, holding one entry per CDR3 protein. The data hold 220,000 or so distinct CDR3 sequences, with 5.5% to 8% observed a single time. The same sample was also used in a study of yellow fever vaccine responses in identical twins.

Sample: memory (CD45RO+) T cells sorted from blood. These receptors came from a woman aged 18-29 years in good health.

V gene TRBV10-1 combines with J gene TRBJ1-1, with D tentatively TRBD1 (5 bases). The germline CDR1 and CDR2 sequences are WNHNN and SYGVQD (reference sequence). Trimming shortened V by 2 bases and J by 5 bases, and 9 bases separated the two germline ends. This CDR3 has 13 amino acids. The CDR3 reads CASSEGGWTEAFF. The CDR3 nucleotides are TGCGCCAGCAGTGAGGGGGGATGGACTGAAGCTTTCTTT.

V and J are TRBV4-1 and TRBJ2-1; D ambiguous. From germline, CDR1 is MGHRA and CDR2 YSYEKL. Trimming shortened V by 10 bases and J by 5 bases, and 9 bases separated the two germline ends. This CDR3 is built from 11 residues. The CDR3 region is CATASNNEQFF. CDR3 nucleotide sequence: TGCGCCACAGCGTCGAACAATGAGCAGTTCTTC.

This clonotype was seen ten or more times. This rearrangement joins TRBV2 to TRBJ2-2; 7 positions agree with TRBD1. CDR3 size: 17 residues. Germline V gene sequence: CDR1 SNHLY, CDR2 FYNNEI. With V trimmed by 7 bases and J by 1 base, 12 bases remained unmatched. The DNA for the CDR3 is TGTGCCAGCACTGCGAGGTGGGACAGCCTGAACACCGGGGAGCTGTTTTTT. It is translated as CASTARWDSLNTGELFF.

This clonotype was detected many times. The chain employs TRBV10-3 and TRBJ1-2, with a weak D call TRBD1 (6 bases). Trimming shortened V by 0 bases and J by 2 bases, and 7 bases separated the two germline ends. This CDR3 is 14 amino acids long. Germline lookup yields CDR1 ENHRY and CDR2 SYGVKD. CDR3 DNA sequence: TGTGCCATCAGTGAGTCGAGGGGGAACTATGGCTACACCTTC. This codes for CAISESRGNYGYTF.

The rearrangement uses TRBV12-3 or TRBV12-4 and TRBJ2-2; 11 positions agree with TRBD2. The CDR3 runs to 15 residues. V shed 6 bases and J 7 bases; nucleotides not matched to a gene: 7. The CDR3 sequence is CASSPTSGIGGELFF. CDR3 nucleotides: TGTGCCAGCAGCCCGACTAGCGGGATCGGCGGGGAGCTGTTTTTT.

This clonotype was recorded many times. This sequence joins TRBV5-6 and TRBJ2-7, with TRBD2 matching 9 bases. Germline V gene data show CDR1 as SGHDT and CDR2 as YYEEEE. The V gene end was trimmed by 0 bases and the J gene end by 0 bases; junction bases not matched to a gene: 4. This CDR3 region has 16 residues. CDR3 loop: CASSLAGLATSYEQYF. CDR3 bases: TGTGCCAGCAGCTTGGCAGGACTAGCGACCTCCTACGAGCAGTACTTC.

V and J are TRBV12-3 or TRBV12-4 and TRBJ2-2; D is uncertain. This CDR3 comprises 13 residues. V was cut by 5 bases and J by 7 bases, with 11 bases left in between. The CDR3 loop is CASSPLTVGELFF. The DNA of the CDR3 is TGTGCCAGCAGTCCGCTGACGGTCGGGGAGCTGTTTTTT.

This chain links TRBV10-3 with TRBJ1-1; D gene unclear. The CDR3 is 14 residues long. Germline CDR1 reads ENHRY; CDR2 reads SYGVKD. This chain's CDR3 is CAVGDRRMNTEAFF. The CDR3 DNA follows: TGTGCGGTCGGGGATCGTCGAATGAACACTGAAGCTTTCTTT.

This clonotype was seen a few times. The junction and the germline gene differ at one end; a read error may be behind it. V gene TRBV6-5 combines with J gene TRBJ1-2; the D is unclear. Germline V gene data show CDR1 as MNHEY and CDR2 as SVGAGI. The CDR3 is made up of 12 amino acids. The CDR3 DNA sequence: TGTGCCAGCAGTCACTCATCCTCTGGCTACACCTTC. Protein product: CASSHSSSGYTF.

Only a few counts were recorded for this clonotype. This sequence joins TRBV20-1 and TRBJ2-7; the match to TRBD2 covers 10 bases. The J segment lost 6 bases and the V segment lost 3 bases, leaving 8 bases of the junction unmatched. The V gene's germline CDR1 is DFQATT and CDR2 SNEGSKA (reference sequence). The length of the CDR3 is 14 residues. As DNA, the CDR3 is TGCAGTGCTAGCAGCGGGGGGGGGTCTATCGAGCAGTACTTC. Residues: CSASSGGGSIEQYF.

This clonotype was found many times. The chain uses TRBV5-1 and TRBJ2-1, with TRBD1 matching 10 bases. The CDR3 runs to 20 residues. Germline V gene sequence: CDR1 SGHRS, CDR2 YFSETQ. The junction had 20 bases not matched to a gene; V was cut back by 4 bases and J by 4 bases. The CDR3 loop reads CASSHGSGQGVSGQYNEQFF. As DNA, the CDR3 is TGCGCCAGCAGCCATGGTAGTGGACAGGGGGTTTCCGGCCAATACAATGAGCAGTTCTTC. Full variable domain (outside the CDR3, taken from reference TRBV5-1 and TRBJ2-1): KAGVTQTPRYLIKTRGQQVTLSCSPISGHRSVSWYQQTPGQGLQFLFEYFSETQRNKGNFPGRFSGRQFSNSRSEMNVSTLELGDSALYLCASSHGSGQGVSGQYNEQFFGPGTRLTVL.

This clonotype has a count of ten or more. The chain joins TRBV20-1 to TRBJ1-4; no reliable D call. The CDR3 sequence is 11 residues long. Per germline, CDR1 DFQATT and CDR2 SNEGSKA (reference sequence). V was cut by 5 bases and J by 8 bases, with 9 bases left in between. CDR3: CSAYRGEKLFF. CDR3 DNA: TGCAGTGCTTACCGGGGAGAAAAACTGTTTTTT.

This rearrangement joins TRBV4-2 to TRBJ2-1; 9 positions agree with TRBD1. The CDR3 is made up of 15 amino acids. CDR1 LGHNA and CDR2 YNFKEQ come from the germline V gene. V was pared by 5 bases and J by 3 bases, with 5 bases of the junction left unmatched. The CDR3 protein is CASSSPGQGYNEQFF. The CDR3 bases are TGTGCCAGCAGCTCACCGGGACAGGGCTACAATGAGCAGTTCTTC.

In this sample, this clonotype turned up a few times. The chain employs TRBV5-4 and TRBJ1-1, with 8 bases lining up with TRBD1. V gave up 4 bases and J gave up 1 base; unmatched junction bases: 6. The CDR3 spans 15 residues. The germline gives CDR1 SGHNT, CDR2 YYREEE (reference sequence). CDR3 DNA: TGTGCCAGCAGCCGAGAGACAGGGGCGAACACTGAAGCTTTCTTT. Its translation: CASSRETGANTEAFF. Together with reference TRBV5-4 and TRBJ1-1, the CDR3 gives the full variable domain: ETGVTQSPTHLIKTRGQQVTLRCSSQSGHNTVSWYQQALGQGPQFIFQYYREEENGRGNFPPRFSGLQFPNYSSELNVNALELDDSALYLCASSRETGANTEAFFGQGTRLTVV.

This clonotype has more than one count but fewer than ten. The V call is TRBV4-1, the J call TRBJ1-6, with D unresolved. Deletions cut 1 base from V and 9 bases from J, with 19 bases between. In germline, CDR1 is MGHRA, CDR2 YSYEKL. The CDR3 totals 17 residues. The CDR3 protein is CASSQVDLFRLGSPLHF. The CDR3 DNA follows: TGCGCCAGCAGCCAAGTAGACCTGTTTCGTCTAGGTTCACCCCTCCACTTT.

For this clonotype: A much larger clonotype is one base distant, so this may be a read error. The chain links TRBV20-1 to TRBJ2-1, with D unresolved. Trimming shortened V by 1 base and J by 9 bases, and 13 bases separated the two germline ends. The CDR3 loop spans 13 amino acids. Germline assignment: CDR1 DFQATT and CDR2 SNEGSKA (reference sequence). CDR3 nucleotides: TGCAGTGCTAGAGCGGAGCAGGAGTTTGAGCAGTTCTTC. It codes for CSARAEQEFEQFF.

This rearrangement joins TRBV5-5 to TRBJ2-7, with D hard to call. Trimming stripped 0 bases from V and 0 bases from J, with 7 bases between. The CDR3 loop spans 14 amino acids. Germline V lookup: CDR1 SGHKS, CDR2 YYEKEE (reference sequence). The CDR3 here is CASSLAPNSYEQYV. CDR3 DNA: TGTGCCAGCAGCTTGGCCCCAAACTCCTACGAGCAGTACGTC.

Here the CDR3 DNA reads TGTGCCAGCAGTTTATTGGGTCTAGGTACTGAAGCTTTCTTT. Translation: CASSLLGLGTEAFF. The chain has TRBV27 and TRBJ1-1, with unresolved D. CDR1 is MNHEY and CDR2 is SMNVEV in the germline V gene (reference sequence). V was cut by 1 base and J by 5 bases, with 11 bases left in between. The CDR3 loop spans 14 amino acids.

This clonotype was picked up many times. The CDR3 region is CASRTGGGGYTF. CDR3 in DNA: TGTGCCAGCAGAACAGGGGGAGGAGGCTACACCTTC. This chain links TRBV12-3 or TRBV12-4 with TRBJ1-2; the match to TRBD1 covers 8 bases. The CDR3 contains 12 residues. Losses at the gene ends were 6 bases for V and 8 bases for J; bases not matched to a gene: 5.

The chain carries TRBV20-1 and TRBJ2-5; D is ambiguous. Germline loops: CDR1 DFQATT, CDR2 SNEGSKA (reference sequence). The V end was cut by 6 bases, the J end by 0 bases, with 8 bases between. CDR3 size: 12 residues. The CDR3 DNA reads TGCAGTGCCCTAGATTACCAAGAGACCCAGTACTTC. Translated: CSALDYQETQYF.

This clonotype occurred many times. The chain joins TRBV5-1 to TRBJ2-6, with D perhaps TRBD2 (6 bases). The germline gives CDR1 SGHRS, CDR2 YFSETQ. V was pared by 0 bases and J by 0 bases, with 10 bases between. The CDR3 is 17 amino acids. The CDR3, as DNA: TGCGCCAGCAGCTTGGTGGAGGGAGACTCTGGGGCCAACGTCCTGACTTTC. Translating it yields CASSLVEGDSGANVLTF. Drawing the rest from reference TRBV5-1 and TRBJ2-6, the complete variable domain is KAGVTQTPRYLIKTRGQQVTLSCSPISGHRSVSWYQQTPGQGLQFLFEYFSETQRNKGNFPGRFSGRQFSNSRSEMNVSTLELGDSALYLCASSLVEGDSGANVLTFGAGSRLTVL.